These T cell receptor beta chains were read from a single sample in a study of T cells in Graves' hyperthyroidism and ophthalmopathy. TCRdb analysed the multiplex PCR reads with MiXCR anew, one entry per CDR3 protein. This table has fewer than 400,000 distinct CDR3 sequences, approximately 25% appearing once. Sequencing used blood. These receptors came from a man between 45 and 60 years old with Graves' hyperthyroidism. Both conserved end residues are part of each CDR3. Each record gives: D gene, J gene, V gene, clone size, CDR3 protein, CDR3 DNA. D genes are given only for firm matches. Clone size is shown for a subset of rows, as once, few, many or a class of expanded clone.

TRBD1	TRBJ1-1	TRBV12-3/TRBV12-4	few	CASSNGQGDTEAFF	TGTGCCAGCAGTAACGGACAGGGGGACACTGAAGCTTTCTTT
-	TRBJ2-7	TRBV6-1	many	CASREGNYEQYF	TGTGCCAGCAGAGAAGGGAACTACGAGCAGTACTTC
TRBD1	TRBJ1-5	TRBV7-3	-	CASSSDRGGINQPQHF	TGTGCCAGCAGCTCCGACAGGGGCGGTATCAATCAGCCCCAGCATTTT
-	TRBJ2-7	TRBV4-1	-	CASSLMQGFVYEQYF	TGCGCCAGCAGCCTTATGCAGGGGTTCGTCTACGAGCAGTACTTC
TRBD1	TRBJ2-3	TRBV28	many	CASTPTGPSTDTQYF	TGTGCCAGCACCCCGACAGGGCCTAGCACAGATACGCAGTATTTT
-	TRBJ2-5	TRBV9	-	CASSVRVGDNQETQYF	TGTGCCAGCAGCGTAAGAGTGGGGGACAACCAAGAGACCCAGTACTTC
-	TRBJ2-5	TRBV9	few	CASSLEWGFETQYF	TGTGCCAGCAGCCTTGAGTGGGGCTTTGAGACCCAGTACTTC
TRBD2	TRBJ2-7	TRBV15	few	CATSRPGLAAYEQYF	TGTGCCACCAGCAGACCGGGACTAGCGGCCTACGAGCAGTACTTC
-	TRBJ2-3	TRBV20-1	once	CSALSGRGTDTQYF	TGCAGTGCCCTAAGCGGTCGAGGCACAGATACGCAGTATTTT
TRBD1	TRBJ2-2	TRBV20-1	-	CSATPTGGEYTGELFF	TGCAGTGCTACACCGACAGGGGGCGAGTACACCGGGGAGCTGTTTTTT
TRBD2	TRBJ2-1	TRBV11-2	many	CASSLTRTSGKGVYNEQFF	TGTGCCAGCAGCTTAACTCGGACTAGCGGGAAGGGGGTTTACAATGAGCAGTTCTTC
-	TRBJ1-2	TRBV24-1	-	CATSDPRLAPGYTF	TGTGCCACCAGTGACCCTCGACTCGCTCCTGGCTACACCTTC
TRBD2	TRBJ2-1	TRBV5-1	-	CASSVGLAYEQFF	TGCGCCAGCAGCGTCGGACTAGCCTATGAGCAGTTCTTC
TRBD1	TRBJ1-6	TRBV6-1	-	CASSEPTSRTGGAPYNSPLHF	TGTGCCAGCAGTGAACCTACCTCGAGGACAGGGGGCGCCCCCTATAATTCACCCCTCCACTTT
TRBD2	TRBJ2-3	TRBV27	-	CASSPPIAGGTDTQYF	TGTGCCAGCAGTCCCCCCATAGCGGGGGGCACAGATACGCAGTATTTT
TRBD2	TRBJ2-2	TRBV6-2/TRBV6-3	-	CASSYGTRNTGELFF	TGTGCCAGCAGTTACGGGACTAGGAACACCGGGGAGCTGTTTTTT
TRBD1	TRBJ2-6	TRBV2	few	CASPATGQESSGANVLTF	TGTGCCAGCCCAGCGACGGGACAGGAGAGCTCTGGGGCCAACGTCCTGACTTTC
TRBD1	TRBJ2-1	TRBV5-6	many	CASSLLTGSEQFF	TGTGCCAGCAGCTTACTGACAGGGAGTGAGCAGTTCTTC
TRBD1	TRBJ1-1	TRBV18	few	CASSKTGGDTEAFF	TGTGCCAGCTCAAAGACAGGGGGCGACACTGAAGCTTTCTTT
TRBD1	TRBJ2-5	TRBV20-1	-	CSATRDRVFSSGTQYF	TGCAGTGCGACGCGGGACAGGGTGTTTTCGTCGGGGACCCAGTACTTC
-	TRBJ1-3	TRBV30	-	CAWGGGSSGNTIYF	TGTGCCTGGGGGGGGGGGAGCTCTGGAAACACCATATATTTT
TRBD1	TRBJ1-5	TRBV5-1	few	CASSDGQGEQPQHF	TGCGCCAGCAGCGATGGACAGGGGGAACAGCCCCAGCATTTT
-	TRBJ2-7	TRBV12-3/TRBV12-4	many	CASSLSSTSYEQYF	TGTGCCAGCAGTTTAAGTTCAACCTCCTACGAGCAGTACTTC
-	TRBJ2-6	TRBV12-3/TRBV12-4	-	CASNRDSSGANVLTF	TGTGCCAGCAATCGAGACAGTTCTGGGGCCAACGTCCTGACTTTC
TRBD2	TRBJ2-1	TRBV4-1	-	CASSQEHRSVAGNEQFF	TGCGCCAGCAGCCAAGAGCACAGGAGCGTAGCGGGCAATGAGCAGTTCTTC
-	TRBJ2-1	TRBV28	-	CASRGEGTRRDEQFF	TGTGCCAGCAGGGGAGAGGGAACGCGTCGCGATGAGCAGTTCTTC
TRBD2	TRBJ2-7	TRBV5-1	many	CASSLAGGDHEQYF	TGCGCCAGCAGCTTGGCGGGAGGGGACCACGAGCAGTACTTC
-	TRBJ2-5	TRBV29-1	few	CSVSQSFQETQYF	TGCAGCGTTTCGCAGAGCTTCCAAGAGACCCAGTACTTC
TRBD1	TRBJ1-5	TRBV29-1	-	CSVHLRVRDRVPQPQHF	TGCAGCGTCCACCTTCGGGTTCGGGACAGGGTCCCTCAGCCCCAGCATTTT
TRBD1	TRBJ1-1	TRBV29-1	-	CSVAQGATEAFF	TGCAGCGTTGCGCAGGGGGCTACTGAAGCTTTCTTT
-	TRBJ2-4	TRBV2	many	CASSENSLAKNIQYF	TGTGCCAGCAGTGAAAACAGCCTAGCCAAAAACATTCAGTACTTC
TRBD2	TRBJ2-5	TRBV6-1	few	CASSEEVAGGGETQYF	TGTGCCAGCAGTGAGGAAGTAGCGGGAGGAGGGGAGACCCAGTACTTC
TRBD2	TRBJ2-7	TRBV27	-	CASSSLRDYYEQYF	TGTGCCAGCAGTTCCCTCCGGGACTACTACGAGCAGTACTTC
-	TRBJ2-1	TRBV11-2	few	CASSTRRNEQFF	TGTGCCAGCAGCACTCGTAGAAATGAGCAGTTCTTC
TRBD2	TRBJ2-1	TRBV12-3/TRBV12-4	-	CASSAGGGTGNNEQFF	TGTGCCAGCAGCGCCGGGGGGGGGACTGGGAACAATGAGCAGTTCTTC
-	TRBJ1-2	TRBV4-1	-	CASSQEGQIYGYTF	TGCGCCAGCAGCCAAGAAGGCCAGATCTATGGCTACACCTTC
TRBD1	TRBJ2-5	TRBV10-3	-	CAISVRGETQYF	TGTGCCATCAGTGTCAGGGGGGAGACCCAGTACTTC
-	TRBJ2-7	TRBV27	-	CASSAGTAYEQYF	TGTGCCAGCAGTGCTGGGACCGCCTACGAGCAGTACTTC
-	TRBJ2-3	TRBV7-2	once	CASSRDWRGVDTQYF	TGCGCCAGCAGCCGAGATTGGAGGGGAGTTGATACGCAGTATTTT
-	TRBJ2-5	TRBV7-9	many	CASSLWTRETQYF	TGTGCCAGCAGCTTGTGGACGCGAGAGACCCAGTACTTC
-	TRBJ1-4	TRBV12-3/TRBV12-4	many	CASSSNRVRSLIAYEKLFF	TGTGCCAGCAGTTCTAACCGGGTCAGGAGCCTTATAGCGTATGAAAAACTGTTTTTT
-	TRBJ2-6	TRBV24-1	-	CATSEPGANVLTF	TGTGCCACCAGTGAGCCCGGGGCCAACGTCCTGACTTTC
-	TRBJ1-6	TRBV30	-	CAASSYNSPLHF	TGTGCCGCCAGCTCCTATAATTCACCCCTCCACTTT
TRBD2	TRBJ2-1	TRBV20-1	many	CSARLAGERYNEQFF	TGCAGTGCCCGACTAGCGGGAGAAAGATACAATGAGCAGTTCTTC
-	TRBJ2-7	TRBV15	-	CATSLVREAYEQYF	TGTGCCACCAGCCTGGTTAGGGAAGCCTACGAGCAGTACTTC
-	TRBJ2-5	TRBV7-2	few	CASSPSIAETQYF	TGTGCCAGCAGCCCGAGTATCGCCGAGACCCAGTACTTC
-	TRBJ2-5	TRBV29-1	few	CSVEWGETQYF	TGCAGCGTTGAATGGGGGGAGACCCAGTACTTC
TRBD1	TRBJ2-3	TRBV20-1	few	CSAGTGVDTQYF	TGCAGTGCTGGCACAGGGGTGGATACGCAGTATTTT
-	TRBJ2-3	TRBV27	-	CASGTGPWGDTQYF	TGTGCCAGCGGTACGGGACCCTGGGGAGATACGCAGTATTTT
-	TRBJ2-1	TRBV12-3/TRBV12-4	-	CASSSLRGGEQFF	TGTGCCAGCAGTTCCCTCCGCGGTGGTGAGCAGTTCTTC
-	TRBJ2-7	TRBV20-1	few	CSATPRGQTYEQYF	TGCAGTGCTACCCCCCGAGGGCAAACCTACGAGCAGTACTTC
-	TRBJ2-1	TRBV30	few	CAWSSTSSYNEQFF	TGTGCCTGGAGCTCCACCAGCTCCTACAATGAGCAGTTCTTC
TRBD2	TRBJ2-7	TRBV28	-	CASSFYRASGSGEQYF	TGTGCCAGCAGTTTTTATAGGGCTAGCGGGAGTGGCGAGCAGTACTTC
-	TRBJ2-1	TRBV11-2	many	CASSVGAALSSYNEQFF	TGTGCCAGCAGCGTAGGGGCTGCCCTAAGCTCCTACAATGAGCAGTTCTTC
TRBD1	TRBJ2-3	TRBV18	-	CASSPTGAIDTQYF	TGTGCCAGCTCACCTACAGGGGCCATAGATACGCAGTATTTT
TRBD1	TRBJ1-6	TRBV6-1	-	CASRLKPGQRNSPLHF	TGTGCCAGCAGGCTAAAACCGGGACAGAGGAATTCACCCCTCCACTTT
-	TRBJ1-5	TRBV6-1	few	CASSEAGGAPNQPQHF	TGTGCCAGCAGTGAAGCGGGGGGGGCCCCCAATCAGCCCCAGCATTTT
-	TRBJ1-1	TRBV20-1	few	CSAPKGSDRRSLEAFF	TGCAGTGCCCCTAAGGGGTCAGACCGCCGTAGCCTTGAAGCTTTCTTT